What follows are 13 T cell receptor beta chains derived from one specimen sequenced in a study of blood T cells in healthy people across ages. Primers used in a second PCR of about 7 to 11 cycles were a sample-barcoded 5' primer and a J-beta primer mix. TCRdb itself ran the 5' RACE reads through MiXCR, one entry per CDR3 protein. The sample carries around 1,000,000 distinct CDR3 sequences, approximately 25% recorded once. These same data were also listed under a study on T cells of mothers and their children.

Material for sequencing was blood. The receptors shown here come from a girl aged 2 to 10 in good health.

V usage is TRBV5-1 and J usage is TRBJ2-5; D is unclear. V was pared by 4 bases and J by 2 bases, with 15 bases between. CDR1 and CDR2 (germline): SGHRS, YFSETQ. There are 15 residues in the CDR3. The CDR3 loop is CASSPVSGTQETQYF. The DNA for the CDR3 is TGCGCCAGCAGCCCGGTTTCCGGAACTCAAGAGACCCAGTACTTC.

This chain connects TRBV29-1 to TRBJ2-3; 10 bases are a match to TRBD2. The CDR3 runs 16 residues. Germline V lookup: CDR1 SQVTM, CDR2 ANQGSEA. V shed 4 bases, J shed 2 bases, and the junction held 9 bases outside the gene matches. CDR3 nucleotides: TGCAGCGTTGCGGGGACTAGCGCGACTTCCACAGATACGCAGTATTTT. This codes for CSVAGTSATSTDTQYF.

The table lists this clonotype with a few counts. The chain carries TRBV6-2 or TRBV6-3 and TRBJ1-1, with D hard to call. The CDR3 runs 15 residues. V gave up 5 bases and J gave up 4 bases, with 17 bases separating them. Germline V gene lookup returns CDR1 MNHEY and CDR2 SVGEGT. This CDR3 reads CASSQLPEKGTEAFF. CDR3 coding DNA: TGTGCCAGCAGTCAACTCCCGGAGAAGGGCACTGAAGCTTTCTTT.

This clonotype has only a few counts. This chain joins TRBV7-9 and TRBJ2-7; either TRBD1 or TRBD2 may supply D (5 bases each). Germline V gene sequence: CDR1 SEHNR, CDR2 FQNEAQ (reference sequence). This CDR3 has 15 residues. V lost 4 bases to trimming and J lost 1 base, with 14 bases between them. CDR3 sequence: CASSSPGRGSYEQYF. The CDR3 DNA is TGTGCCAGCAGCTCGCCGGGACGGGGTTCCTACGAGCAGTACTTC.

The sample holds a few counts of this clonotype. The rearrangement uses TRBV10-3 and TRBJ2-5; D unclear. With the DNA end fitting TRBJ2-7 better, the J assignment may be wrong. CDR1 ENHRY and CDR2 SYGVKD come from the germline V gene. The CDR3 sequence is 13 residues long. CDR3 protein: CAISESAAYEQYF. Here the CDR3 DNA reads TGTGCCATCAGTGAGTCTGCCGCCTACGAGCAGTACTTC.

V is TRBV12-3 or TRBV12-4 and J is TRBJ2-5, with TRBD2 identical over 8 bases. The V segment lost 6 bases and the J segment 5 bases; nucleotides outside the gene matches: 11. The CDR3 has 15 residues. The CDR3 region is CASSTGSGGGETQYF. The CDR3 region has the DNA TGTGCCAGCAGCACTGGGAGCGGGGGCGGGGAGACCCAGTACTTC.

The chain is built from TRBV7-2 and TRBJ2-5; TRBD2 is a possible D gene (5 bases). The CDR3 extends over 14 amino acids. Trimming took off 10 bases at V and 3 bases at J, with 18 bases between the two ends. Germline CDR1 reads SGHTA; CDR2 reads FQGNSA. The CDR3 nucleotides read TGTGCCAACACCCCTGCGGGCCGAAAAGAGACCCAGTACTTC. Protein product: CANTPAGRKETQYF.

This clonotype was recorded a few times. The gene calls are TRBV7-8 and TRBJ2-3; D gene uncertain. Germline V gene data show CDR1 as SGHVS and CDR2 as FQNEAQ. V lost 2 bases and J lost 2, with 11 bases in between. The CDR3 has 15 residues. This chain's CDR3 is CASSLLFGDTDTQYF. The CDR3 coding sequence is TGTGCCAGCAGCTTACTCTTCGGTGACACAGATACGCAGTATTTT. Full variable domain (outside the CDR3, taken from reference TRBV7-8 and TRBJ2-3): GAGVSQSPRYKVAKRGQDVALRCDPISGHVSLFWYQQALGQGPEFLTYFQNEAQLDKSGLPSDRFFAERPEGSVSTLKIQRTQQEDSAVYLCASSLLFGDTDTQYFGPGTRLTVL.

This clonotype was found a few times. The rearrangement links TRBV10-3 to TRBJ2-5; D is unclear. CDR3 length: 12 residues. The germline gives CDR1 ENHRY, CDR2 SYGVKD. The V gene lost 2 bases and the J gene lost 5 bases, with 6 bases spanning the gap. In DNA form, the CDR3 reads TGTGCCATCAGTGAGATTGGGGAGACCCAGTACTTC. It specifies CAISEIGETQYF.

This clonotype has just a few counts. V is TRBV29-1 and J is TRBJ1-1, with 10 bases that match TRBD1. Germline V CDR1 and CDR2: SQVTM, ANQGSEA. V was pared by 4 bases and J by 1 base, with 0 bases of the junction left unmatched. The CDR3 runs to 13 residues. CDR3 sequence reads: CSVGQGANTEAFF. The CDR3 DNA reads TGCAGCGTTGGACAGGGGGCGAACACTGAAGCTTTCTTT.

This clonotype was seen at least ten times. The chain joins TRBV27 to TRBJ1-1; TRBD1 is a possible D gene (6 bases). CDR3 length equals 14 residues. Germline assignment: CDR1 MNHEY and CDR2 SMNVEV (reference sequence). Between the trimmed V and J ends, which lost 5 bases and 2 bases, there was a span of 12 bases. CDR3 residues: CASSPQGGNTEAFF. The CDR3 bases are TGTGCCAGCAGTCCTCAAGGGGGAAACACTGAAGCTTTCTTT.

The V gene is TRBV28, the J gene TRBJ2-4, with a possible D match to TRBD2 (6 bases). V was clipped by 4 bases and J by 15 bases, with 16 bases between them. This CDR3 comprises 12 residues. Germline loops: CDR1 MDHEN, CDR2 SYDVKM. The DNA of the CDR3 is TGTGCCAGCAGTTCGGGACTTACTGAAGGGTACTTC. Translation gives CASSSGLTEGYF.

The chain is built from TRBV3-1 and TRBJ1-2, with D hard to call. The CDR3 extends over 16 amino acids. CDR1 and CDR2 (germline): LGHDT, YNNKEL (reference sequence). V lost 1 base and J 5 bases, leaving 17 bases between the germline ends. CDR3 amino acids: CASSQGGNGFLYGYTF. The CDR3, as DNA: TGTGCCAGCAGCCAAGGTGGCAATGGGTTTTTGTATGGCTACACCTTC.